The 11 T cell receptor beta chains presented below share a single source sample, sequenced in a study of blood T cell repertoires in COVID-19. The table came from immunoSEQ multiplex PCR; TCRdb's copy has only in-frame clones and leaves some out. Among roughly 220,000 clones listed, about four fifths were seen once. Source material: peripheral blood. The receptor source for this set is an elderly woman with COVID-19, enrolled during active disease.

CDR3 protein: CASSIQGTDEQYF. For the CDR3, the DNA is TGCGCCAGCAGCATACAGGGTACCGACGAGCAGTACTTC. V is TRBV5-1 and J is TRBJ2-7, with D perhaps TRBD1 (6 bases). From germline, CDR1 is SGHRS and CDR2 YFSETQ. Trimming left V 4 bases short and J 5 bases short, with 13 bases between. This CDR3 region has 13 residues.

The J gene is TRBJ1-5, the V gene TRBV19, with TRBD1 matching 8 bases. The CDR3 is 19 amino acids. In germline, CDR1 is LNHDA, CDR2 SQIVND (reference sequence). The J segment lost 0 bases and the V segment lost 4 bases, leaving 14 bases of the junction unmatched. The CDR3 DNA reads as TGTGCCAGTAGTAGAAGGGAGACAGGGGCTTTATTTAGCAATCAGCCCCAGCATTTT. Residues: CASSRRETGALFSNQPQHF.

This clone was observed a single time. The rearrangement uses TRBV11-3 and TRBJ1-2; a possible D gene is TRBD1 (6 bases). The germline V gene has CDR1 SGHNT and CDR2 YENEEA. V dropped 7 bases and J dropped 3 bases, with 18 bases sitting between them. This CDR3 has 15 amino acids. The CDR3 spells CASTNRREGDYGYTF. The DNA of the CDR3 is TGTGCCAGCACGAACCGGAGGGAGGGGGACTATGGCTACACCTTC. Using reference TRBV11-3 and TRBJ1-2 for the parts outside the CDR3, the full variable domain is EAGVVQSPRYKIIEKKQPVAFWCNPISGHNTLYWYLQNLGQGPELLIRYENEEAVDDSQLPKDRFSAERLKGVDSTLKIQPAELGDSAVYLCASTNRREGDYGYTFGSGTRLTVV.

In the case of this clone: Other DNA variants within this sample encode the same CDR3. The V and J genes are TRBV28 and TRBJ2-7, with 8 bases lining up with TRBD2. This CDR3 spans 14 amino acids. The J segment lost 0 bases and the V segment lost 2 bases, leaving 0 bases of the junction unmatched. The germline V gene has CDR1 MDHEN and CDR2 SYDVKM. The DNA for the CDR3 is TGTGCCAGCAGTTTAGCGGGAGGCTCCTACGAGCAGTACTTC. Translation gives CASSLAGGSYEQYF.

The chain uses TRBV6-5 and TRBJ1-1; unclear D gene. V was shortened by 6 bases and J by 0 bases, with 11 bases between the two germline ends. The CDR3 has 14 residues. CDR1 is MNHEY, CDR2 SVGAGI, per germline. Written as DNA, the CDR3 is TGTGCCAGCAGGAGTGGCAGGATGAACACTGAAGCTTTCTTT. It specifies CASRSGRMNTEAFF.

This clone was detected only a few times. The chain joins TRBV2 to TRBJ1-5; D is unresolved. This CDR3 region has 14 residues. Looked up from germline, CDR1 is SNHLY and CDR2 is FYNNEI. V shed 8 bases and J shed 4 bases, with 15 bases lying between them. The CDR3 loop reads CASQRDLPNQPQHF. The CDR3, as DNA: TGTGCCAGCCAGCGTGACCTACCAAATCAGCCCCAGCATTTT.

The chain carries TRBV10-3 and TRBJ2-2; the match to TRBD2 covers 13 bases. J gave up 3 bases and V 6 bases, and 4 bases lay outside the gene matches. Germline V gene lookup returns CDR1 ENHRY and CDR2 SYGVKD. This CDR3 is 16 amino acids long. CDR3 residues: CAIRRGTSGDTGELFF. In DNA form, the CDR3 reads TGTGCCATCAGGAGGGGGACTAGCGGGGACACCGGGGAGCTGTTTTTT.

V gene TRBV7-8 combines with J gene TRBJ2-3; 7 bases are a match to TRBD1. Losses at the gene ends were 3 bases for V and 5 bases for J; bases not matched to a gene: 8. CDR3 length equals 15 residues. The germline V gene encodes CDR1 SGHVS and CDR2 FQNEAQ. The CDR3 reads CASSLGRGFGDTQYF. The CDR3 coding sequence is TGTGCCAGCAGCTTGGGCAGGGGGTTTGGAGATACGCAGTATTTT.

The chain is built from TRBV29-1 and TRBJ1-2, with D maybe TRBD1 (5 bases). Germline CDR1 and CDR2: SQVTM and ANQGSEA. The V end was cut by 3 bases, the J end by 8 bases, with 10 bases between. The CDR3 consists of 11 residues. For the CDR3, the DNA is TGCAGCGTTGACAGGGTCGGGGGCTACACCTTC. It is translated as CSVDRVGGYTF.

The chain is built from TRBV19 and TRBJ2-6; D is unresolved. Trimming left V 7 bases short and J 1 base short, with 8 bases between. The CDR3 loop spans 14 amino acids. Germline assignment: CDR1 LNHDA and CDR2 SQIVND (reference sequence). The CDR3 reads CASNTNSGANVLTF. The CDR3 nucleotides are TGTGCCAGTAACACAAATTCTGGGGCCAACGTCCTGACTTTC.

The V and J genes are TRBV6-1 and TRBJ1-1; no firm D call. Trimming took off 1 base at V and 0 bases at J, with 15 bases between the two ends. Germline CDR1 is MNHNS and CDR2 is SASEGT. The CDR3 totals 17 residues. This CDR3 is CASSEGGPGTVNTEAFF. The CDR3 DNA reads as TGTGCCAGCAGTGAAGGTGGCCCCGGAACAGTGAACACTGAAGCTTTCTTT.